These 13 T cell receptor beta chains were all obtained from the same sample, sequenced in a study of blood T cell repertoires in COVID-19. Generated by immunoSEQ multiplex PCR, the TCRdb table keeps only in-frame clones and is missing some. The repertoire holds around 140,000 clones, about 85% seen once, with approximately 2.5% in the top ten. Sequenced material: peripheral blood. These receptors were taken from a human donor with COVID-19, enrolled during active disease. The donor label of this sample is uncertain.

This chain links TRBV25-1 with TRBJ1-1, with 7 bases lining up with TRBD1. CDR1 and CDR2 from the germline V gene are MGHDK and SYGVNS. The CDR3 runs to 15 residues. J lost 3 bases, V lost 4 bases, and 8 bases had no gene match. DNA of the CDR3: TGTGCCAGCAGTGTGTTGACAGGGCGGGACACTGAAGCTTTCTTT. Protein product: CASSVLTGRDTEAFF. The whole variable domain, filled in from reference TRBV25-1 and TRBJ1-1, reads EADIYQTPRYLVIGTGKKITLECSQTMGHDKMYWYQQDPGMELHLIHYSYGVNSTEKGDLSSESTVSRIRTEHFPLTLESARPSHTSQYLCASSVLTGRDTEAFFGQGTRLTVV.

The V and J genes are TRBV5-6 and TRBJ1-2, with 9 bases aligning to TRBD1. The CDR3 runs to 14 residues. V was pared by 4 bases and J by 8 bases, with 9 bases of the junction left unmatched. Germline assignment: CDR1 SGHDT and CDR2 YYEEEE. DNA for the CDR3: TGTGCCAGCAGCCCACAGACAGGGGGAGGCGGCTACACCTTC. Protein: CASSPQTGGGGYTF.

The V gene is TRBV3-1 (or the pseudogene TRBV3-2), the J gene TRBJ2-3; no definite D call. The CDR3 is 12 amino acids. Germline-derived CDR1 and CDR2 are LGHDT and YNNKEL (reference sequence). V shed 4 bases and J shed 3 bases, with 5 bases lying between them. The CDR3 DNA sequence: TGTGCCAGCAGCCGACAAACAGATACGCAGTATTTT. The encoded protein is CASSRQTDTQYF.

J is TRBJ1-5 and V is TRBV2; 7 bases map to TRBD1. The J segment lost 9 bases and the V segment lost 6 bases, leaving 14 bases of the junction unmatched. There are 15 residues in the CDR3. CDR1 and CDR2 (germline): SNHLY, FYNNEI. The CDR3 DNA follows: TGTGCCAGCAGCAGGGACAGTAAATCAAGTCGGCCCCAGCATTTT. Protein: CASSRDSKSSRPQHF.

The chain has TRBV6-5 and TRBJ2-4, with 9 bases identical to TRBD1. V gave up 5 bases and J gave up 3 bases; unmatched junction bases: 5. Per germline, CDR1 MNHEY and CDR2 SVGAGI. The length of the CDR3 is 15 residues. The CDR3 region has the DNA TGTGCCAGCAGTACTACAGGGGGCGTCAAAAACATTCAGTACTTC. Amino acids: CASSTTGGVKNIQYF.

The chain uses TRBV19 and TRBJ2-3, with a possible D match to TRBD1 (6 bases). The germline V gene has CDR1 LNHDA and CDR2 SQIVND (reference sequence). This CDR3 spans 14 amino acids. The ends were cut back, 2 bases at V and 3 bases at J, with 9 bases in the middle. CDR3 coding DNA: TGTGCCAGTAGTATATCCAGGGGTACAGATACGCAGTATTTT. This translates into CASSISRGTDTQYF.

The V and J genes are TRBV6-6 and TRBJ1-2; unclear D gene. The germline CDR1 and CDR2 sequences are MNHNY and SVGAGI (reference sequence). Trimming shortened V by 0 bases and J by 8 bases, and 10 bases separated the two germline ends. The CDR3 runs to 13 residues. Here the CDR3 reads CASSYSAGRGYTF. The DNA of the CDR3 is TGTGCCAGCAGTTACTCGGCAGGAAGAGGCTACACCTTC.

The chain combines TRBV20-1 with TRBJ1-2, with 7 bases aligning to TRBD1. Trimming cost V 3 bases and J 6 bases; bases outside gene matches: 7. CDR3 length equals 13 residues. Germline values: CDR1 DFQATT, CDR2 SNEGSKA (reference sequence). The CDR3 nucleotides are TGCAGTGCTAGTCAGACTACAGGGGATGGCTACACCTTC. It yields the protein CSASQTTGDGYTF.

The V gene is TRBV29-1, the J gene TRBJ1-4; TRBD1 matches at 10 bases. The germline V gene encodes CDR1 SQVTM and CDR2 ANQGSEA. The CDR3 extends over 14 amino acids. The CDR3 loop reads CRLGPGQGSEKLFF. CDR3 nucleotide sequence: TGCAGGTTGGGGCCGGGACAGGGGAGTGAAAAACTGTTTTTT.

The rearrangement joins TRBV9 to TRBJ2-7, with D perhaps TRBD1 (5 bases). CDR1 SGDLS and CDR2 YYNGEE come from the germline V gene. The ends were cut back, 5 bases at V and 2 bases at J, with 17 bases in the middle. This CDR3 region has 15 residues. The CDR3 DNA is TGTGCCAGCAGTGTCGAAGGGGTAGTCCCCTACGAGCAGTACTTC. Protein product: CASSVEGVVPYEQYF.

In DNA, the CDR3 is TGTGCCAGTAAGGACAGGGGAGTCACTGAAGCTTTCTTT. This translates into CASKDRGVTEAFF. The chain carries TRBV19 and TRBJ1-1; 9 bases line up with TRBD1. Losses at the gene ends were 7 bases for V and 4 bases for J; bases not matched to a gene: 4. CDR1 is LNHDA and CDR2 is SQIVND in the germline V gene (reference sequence). CDR3 size: 13 residues. The variable domain in full, with the rest retrieved from reference TRBV19 and TRBJ1-1, is DGGITQSPKYLFRKEGQNVTLSCEQNLNHDAMYWYRQDPGQGLRLIYYSQIVNDFQKGDIAEGYSVSREKKESFPLTVTSAQKNPTAFYLCASKDRGVTEAFFGQGTRLTVV.

J is TRBJ2-1 and V is TRBV15; D is uncertain. V lost 3 bases and J lost 12, with 12 bases in between. The germline CDR1 and CDR2 sequences are LNHNV and YYDKDF (reference sequence). The CDR3 has 12 residues. Here the CDR3 DNA reads TGTGCCACCAGCAGCAATCCCCCCGGGCAGTTCTTC. Amino acids: CATSSNPPGQFF. The whole variable domain, remainder taken from reference TRBV15 and TRBJ2-1, is DAMVIQNPRYQVTQFGKPVTLSCSQTLNHNVMYWYQQKSSQAPKLLFHYYDKDFNNEADTPDNFQSRRPNTSFCFLDIRSPGLGDTAMYLCATSSNPPGQFFGPGTRLTVL.

This clone was counted once. V is TRBV7-3 and J is TRBJ2-7, with 8 bases aligning to TRBD1. Germline V gene lookup returns CDR1 SGHTA and CDR2 FQGTGA. J gave up 6 bases and V 5 bases, and 12 bases lay outside the gene matches. This CDR3 has 15 amino acids. The CDR3 DNA follows: TGTGCCAGCAGCCCACGCCCCAGGGGGCGTTCCGAGCAGTACTTC. The encoded protein is CASSPRPRGRSEQYF.